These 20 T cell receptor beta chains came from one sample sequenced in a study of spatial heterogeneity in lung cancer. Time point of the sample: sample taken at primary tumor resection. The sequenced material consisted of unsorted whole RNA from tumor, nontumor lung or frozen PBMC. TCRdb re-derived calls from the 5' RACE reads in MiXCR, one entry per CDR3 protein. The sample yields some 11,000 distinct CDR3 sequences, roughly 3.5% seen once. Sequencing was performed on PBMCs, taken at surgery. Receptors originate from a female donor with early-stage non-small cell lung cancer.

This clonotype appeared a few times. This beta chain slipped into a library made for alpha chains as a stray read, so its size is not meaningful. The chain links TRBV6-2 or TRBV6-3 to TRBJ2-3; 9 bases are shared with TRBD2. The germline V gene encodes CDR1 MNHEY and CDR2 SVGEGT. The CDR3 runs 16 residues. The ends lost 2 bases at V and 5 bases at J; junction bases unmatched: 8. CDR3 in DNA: TGTGCCAGCAGTTACCCGGCGGGGGGGGGAAGAGATACGCAGTATTTT. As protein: CASSYPAGGGRDTQYF.

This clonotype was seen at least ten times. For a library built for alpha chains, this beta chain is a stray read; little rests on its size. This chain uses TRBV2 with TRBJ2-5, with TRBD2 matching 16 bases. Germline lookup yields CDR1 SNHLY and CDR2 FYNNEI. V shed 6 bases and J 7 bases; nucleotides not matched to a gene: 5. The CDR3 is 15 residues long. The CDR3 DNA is TGTGCCAGCAGCCCAGGGACTAGCGGGGGGGGGACCCAGTACTTC. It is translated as CASSPGTSGGGTQYF.

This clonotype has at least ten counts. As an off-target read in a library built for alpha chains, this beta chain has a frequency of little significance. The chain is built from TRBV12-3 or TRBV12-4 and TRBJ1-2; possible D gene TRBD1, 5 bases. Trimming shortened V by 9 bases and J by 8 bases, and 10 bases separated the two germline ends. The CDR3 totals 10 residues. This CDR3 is CASGTGGYTF. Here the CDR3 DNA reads TGTGCCAGTGGGACTGGCGGCTACACCTTC.

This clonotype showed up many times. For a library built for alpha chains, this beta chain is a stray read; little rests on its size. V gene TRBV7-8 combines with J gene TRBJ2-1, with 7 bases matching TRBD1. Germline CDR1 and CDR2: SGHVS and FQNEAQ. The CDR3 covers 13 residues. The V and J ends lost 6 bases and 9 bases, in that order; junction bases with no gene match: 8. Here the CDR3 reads CASRLGTAGEQFF. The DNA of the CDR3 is TGTGCCAGCAGACTAGGGACAGCCGGTGAGCAGTTCTTC. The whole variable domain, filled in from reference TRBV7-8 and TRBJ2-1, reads GAGVSQSPRYKVAKRGQDVALRCDPISGHVSLFWYQQALGQGPEFLTYFQNEAQLDKSGLPSDRFFAERPEGSVSTLKIQRTQQEDSAVYLCASRLGTAGEQFFGPGTRLTVL.

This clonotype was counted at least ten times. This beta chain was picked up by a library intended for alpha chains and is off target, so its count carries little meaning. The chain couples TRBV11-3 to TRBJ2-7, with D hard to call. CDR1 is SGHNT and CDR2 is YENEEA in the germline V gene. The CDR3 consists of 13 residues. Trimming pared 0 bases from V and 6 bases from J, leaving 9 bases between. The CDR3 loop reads CASSLDFAGEQYF. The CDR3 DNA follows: TGTGCCAGCAGCTTAGATTTCGCCGGCGAGCAGTACTTC.

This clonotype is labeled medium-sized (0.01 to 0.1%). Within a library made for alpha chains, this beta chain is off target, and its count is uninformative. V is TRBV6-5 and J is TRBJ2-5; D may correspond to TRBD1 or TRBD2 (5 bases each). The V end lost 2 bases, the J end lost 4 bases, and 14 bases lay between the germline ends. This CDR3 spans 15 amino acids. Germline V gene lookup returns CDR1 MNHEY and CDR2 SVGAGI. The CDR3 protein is CASSYRDEGPETQYF. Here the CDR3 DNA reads TGTGCCAGCAGTTACCGGGACGAGGGACCAGAGACCCAGTACTTC.

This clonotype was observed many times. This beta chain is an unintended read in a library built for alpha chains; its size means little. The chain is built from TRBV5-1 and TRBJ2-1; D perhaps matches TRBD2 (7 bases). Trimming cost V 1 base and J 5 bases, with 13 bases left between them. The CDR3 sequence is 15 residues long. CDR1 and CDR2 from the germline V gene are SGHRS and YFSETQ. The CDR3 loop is CASSLPGGQHNEQFF. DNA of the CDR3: TGCGCCAGCAGCTTGCCGGGGGGCCAGCACAATGAGCAGTTCTTC.

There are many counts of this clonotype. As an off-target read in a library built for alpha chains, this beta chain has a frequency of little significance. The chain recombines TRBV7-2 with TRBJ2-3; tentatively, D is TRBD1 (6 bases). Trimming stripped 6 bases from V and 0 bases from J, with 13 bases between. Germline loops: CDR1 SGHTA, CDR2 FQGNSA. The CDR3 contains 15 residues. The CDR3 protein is CASRITGQSTDTQYF. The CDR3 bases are TGTGCCAGCAGGATCACCGGACAGAGCACAGATACGCAGTATTTT.

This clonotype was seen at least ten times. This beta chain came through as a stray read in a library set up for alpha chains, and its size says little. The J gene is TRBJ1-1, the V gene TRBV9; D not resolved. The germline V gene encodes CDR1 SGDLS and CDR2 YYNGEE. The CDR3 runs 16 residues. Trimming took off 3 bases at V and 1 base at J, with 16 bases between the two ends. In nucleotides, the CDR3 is TGTGCCAGCAGCGCAAAAACCATCAGGAGGAACACTGAAGCTTTCTTT. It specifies CASSAKTIRRNTEAFF.

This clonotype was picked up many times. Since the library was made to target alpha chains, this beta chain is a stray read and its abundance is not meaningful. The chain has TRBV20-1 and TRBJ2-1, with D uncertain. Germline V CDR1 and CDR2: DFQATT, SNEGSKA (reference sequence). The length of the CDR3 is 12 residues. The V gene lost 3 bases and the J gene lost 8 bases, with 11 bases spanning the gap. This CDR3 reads CSASGTVDEQFF. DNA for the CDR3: TGCAGTGCTAGTGGAACAGTTGATGAGCAGTTCTTC.

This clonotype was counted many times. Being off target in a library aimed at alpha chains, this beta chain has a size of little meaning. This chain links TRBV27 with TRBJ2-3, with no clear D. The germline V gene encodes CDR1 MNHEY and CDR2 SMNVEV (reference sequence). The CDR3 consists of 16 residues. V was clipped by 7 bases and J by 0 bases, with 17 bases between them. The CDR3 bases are TGTGCCAGCACCGAAAGGTTCGGGCCTAGCACAGATACGCAGTATTTT. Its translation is CASTERFGPSTDTQYF.

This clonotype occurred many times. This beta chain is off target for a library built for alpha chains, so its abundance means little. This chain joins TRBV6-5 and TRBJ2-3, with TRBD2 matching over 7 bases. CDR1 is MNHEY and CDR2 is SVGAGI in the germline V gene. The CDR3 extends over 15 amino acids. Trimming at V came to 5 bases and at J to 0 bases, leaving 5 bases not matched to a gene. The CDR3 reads CASSTLAASTDTQYF. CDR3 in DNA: TGTGCCAGCAGTACGCTAGCGGCTAGCACAGATACGCAGTATTTT.

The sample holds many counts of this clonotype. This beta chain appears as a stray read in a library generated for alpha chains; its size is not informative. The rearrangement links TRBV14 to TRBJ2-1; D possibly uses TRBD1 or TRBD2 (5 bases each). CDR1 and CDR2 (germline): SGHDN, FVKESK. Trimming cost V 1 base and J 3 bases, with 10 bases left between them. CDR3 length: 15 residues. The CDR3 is CASSQAGTNYNEQFF. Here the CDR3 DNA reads TGTGCCAGCAGCCAAGCCGGGACCAACTACAATGAGCAGTTCTTC.

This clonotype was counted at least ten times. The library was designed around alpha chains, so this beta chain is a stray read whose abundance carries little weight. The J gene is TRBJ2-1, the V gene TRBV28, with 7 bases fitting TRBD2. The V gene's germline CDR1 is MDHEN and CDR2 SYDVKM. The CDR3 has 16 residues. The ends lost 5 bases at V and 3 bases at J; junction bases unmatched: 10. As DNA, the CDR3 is TGTGCCAGCAGTGGGCTGGGCCTAGCGGTCTACAATGAGCAGTTCTTC. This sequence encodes CASSGLGLAVYNEQFF.

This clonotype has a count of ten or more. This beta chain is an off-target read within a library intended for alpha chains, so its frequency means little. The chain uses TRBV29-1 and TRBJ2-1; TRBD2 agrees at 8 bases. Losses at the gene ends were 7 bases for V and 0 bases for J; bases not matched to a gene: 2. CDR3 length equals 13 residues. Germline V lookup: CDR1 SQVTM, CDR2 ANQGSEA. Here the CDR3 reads CSGGLASYNEQFF. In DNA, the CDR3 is TGCAGCGGTGGACTAGCCTCCTACAATGAGCAGTTCTTC.

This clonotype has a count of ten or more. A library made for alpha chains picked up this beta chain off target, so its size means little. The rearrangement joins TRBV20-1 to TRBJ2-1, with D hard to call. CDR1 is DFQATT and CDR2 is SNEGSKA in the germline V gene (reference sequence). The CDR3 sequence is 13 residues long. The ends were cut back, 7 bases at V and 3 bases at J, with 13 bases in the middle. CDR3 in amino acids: CSGTDPNYNEQFF. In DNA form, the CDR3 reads TGCAGTGGTACAGACCCTAACTACAATGAGCAGTTCTTC.

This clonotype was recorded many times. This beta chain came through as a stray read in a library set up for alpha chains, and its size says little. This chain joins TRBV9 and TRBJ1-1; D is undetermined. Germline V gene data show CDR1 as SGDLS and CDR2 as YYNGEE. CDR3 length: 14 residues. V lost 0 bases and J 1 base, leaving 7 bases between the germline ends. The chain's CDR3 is CASSVEQSNTEAFF. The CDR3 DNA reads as TGTGCCAGCAGCGTAGAACAGTCGAACACTGAAGCTTTCTTT.

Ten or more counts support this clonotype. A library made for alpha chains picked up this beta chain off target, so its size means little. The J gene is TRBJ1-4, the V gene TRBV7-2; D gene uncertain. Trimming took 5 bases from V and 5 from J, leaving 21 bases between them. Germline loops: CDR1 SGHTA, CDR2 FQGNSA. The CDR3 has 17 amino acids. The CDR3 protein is CASSPHLVAGANEKLFF. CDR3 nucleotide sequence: TGTGCCAGCAGCCCACACCTCGTGGCGGGCGCGAATGAAAAACTGTTTTTT.

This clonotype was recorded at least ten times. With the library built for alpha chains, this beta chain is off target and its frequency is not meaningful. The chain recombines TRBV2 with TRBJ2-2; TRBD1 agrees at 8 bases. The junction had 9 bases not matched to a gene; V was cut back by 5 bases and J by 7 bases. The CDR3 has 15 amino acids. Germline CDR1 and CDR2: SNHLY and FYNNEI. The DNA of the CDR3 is TGTGCCAGCAGTTCAGGACAGGGTCCTGTCGGGGAGCTGTTTTTT. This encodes CASSSGQGPVGELFF.

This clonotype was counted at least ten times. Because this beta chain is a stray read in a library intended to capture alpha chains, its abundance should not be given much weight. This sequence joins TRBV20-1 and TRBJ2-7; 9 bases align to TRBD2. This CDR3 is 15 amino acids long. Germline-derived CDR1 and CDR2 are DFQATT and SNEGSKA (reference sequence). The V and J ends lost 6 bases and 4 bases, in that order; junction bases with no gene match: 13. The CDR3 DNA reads TGCAGTGCCCTACCTAGCGGGACAAGGGGTTACGAGCAGTACTTC. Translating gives CSALPSGTRGYEQYF.